This T cell receptor (beta chain) was retrieved from a study of cytomegalovirus exposure and HLA in healthy donors. Turning to the study itself: A data release that came early held tens of millions of unique TCRs from HLA-typed donors. Whole-study findings and limits: A cluster of highly shared sequence variants was likely a sequencing artifact. As a later analysis showed, a missense DCLRE1C variant was linked to trimming of TCR beta V- and J-genes. The authors later found HLA-associated TCR beta chains more clonally expanded than equally common others.

Vbeta (60) and Jbeta (13) primers were used in the PCR. Repertoires were generated with immunoSEQ multiplex PCR, while TCRdb's copy carries only in-frame clones and drops some. The sample records 160,000 or so clones, 80% being singletons. On this clone: The antigen remains undetermined.

V was pared by 3 bases and J by 0 bases, with 6 bases of the junction left unmatched. CDR1 and CDR2 (germline): SGHNT, YYREEE (reference sequence). This CDR3 spans 18 amino acids. This receptor was identified in a man aged 30 to 45 in good health and CMV-seronegative. Sequencing was done on a sample of PBMCs. The rearrangement joins TRBV5-4 to TRBJ2-3; 14 bases align to TRBD2. CDR3 nucleotide sequence: TGTGCCAGCAGCTGGGGGACTAGCGGGGGCTCCAGCACAGATACGCAGTATTTT. This codes for CASSWGTSGGSSTDTQYF.